These 28 T cell receptor beta chains were all obtained from the same sample, sequenced in a study of siplizumab effects on memory and regulatory T cells. The table came from immunoSEQ multiplex PCR; TCRdb's copy has only in-frame clones and leaves some out. The data show 99,000 or so clones, nearly 95% seen once. The sequenced sample was Tregs sorted from blood. These receptors came from a human donor in good health.

The chain couples TRBV27 to TRBJ2-1; perhaps TRBD2 as D (5 bases). Germline V lookup: CDR1 MNHEY, CDR2 SMNVEV (reference sequence). Trimming stripped 5 bases from V and 0 bases from J, with 8 bases between. The CDR3 is made up of 14 amino acids. As DNA, the CDR3 is TGTGCCAGCAGTCGCGCGGGCTCCTACAATGAGCAGTTCTTC. Its protein is CASSRAGSYNEQFF.

This clone was observed a handful of times. This chain links TRBV10-3 with TRBJ2-1; D gene uncertain. This CDR3 spans 14 amino acids. Deletions cut 7 bases from V and 4 bases from J, with 14 bases between. Germline V gene data show CDR1 as ENHRY and CDR2 as SYGVKD. CDR3 sequence reads: CAITYDPHYNEQFF. The CDR3 nucleotides are TGTGCCATCACTTATGATCCACATTACAATGAGCAGTTCTTC.

The chain combines TRBV7-2 with TRBJ2-7, with 9 bases identical to TRBD1. Per the germline V gene, CDR1 is SGHTA and CDR2 is FQGNSA. The trim removed 8 bases at V and 0 bases at J, leaving 8 bases unmatched. The length of the CDR3 is 15 residues. The DNA for the CDR3 is TGTGCCAGCCGAAGGACAGGGGCCAGCTCCTACGAGCAGTACTTC. This translates into CASRRTGASSYEQYF.

The chain couples TRBV10-3 to TRBJ2-6; a weak D match, TRBD1 (6 bases). Trimming shortened V by 6 bases and J by 0 bases, and 12 bases separated the two germline ends. This CDR3 has 16 amino acids. The germline V gene encodes CDR1 ENHRY and CDR2 SYGVKD. This CDR3 reads CAISRQVSSGANVLTF. The DNA of the CDR3 is TGTGCCATCAGCCGACAGGTTAGCTCTGGGGCCAACGTCCTGACTTTC.

This chain links TRBV7-3 with TRBJ2-5, with 14 bases aligning to TRBD2. The CDR3 is 16 residues long. The V segment lost 5 bases and the J segment 5 bases; nucleotides outside the gene matches: 7. Germline lookup yields CDR1 SGHTA and CDR2 FQGTGA. Here the CDR3 DNA reads TGTGCCAGCAGCCGGGGACTAGCGGGAGTTGGTGAGACCCAGTACTTC. Translation: CASSRGLAGVGETQYF.

The chain joins TRBV19 to TRBJ2-1; 14 bases agree with TRBD2. V dropped 5 bases and J dropped 7; count of bases not matched to a gene: 10. The CDR3 spans 17 residues. CDR1 and CDR2 from the germline V gene are LNHDA and SQIVND (reference sequence). The CDR3 reads CASSSLKGTSGSNEQFF. In nucleotides, the CDR3 is TGTGCCAGTAGTTCTTTAAAAGGGACTAGCGGGAGTAATGAGCAGTTCTTC. The whole variable domain, filled in from reference TRBV19 and TRBJ2-1, reads DGGITQSPKYLFRKEGQNVTLSCEQNLNHDAMYWYRQDPGQGLRLIYYSQIVNDFQKGDIAEGYSVSREKKESFPLTVTSAQKNPTAFYLCASSSLKGTSGSNEQFFGPGTRLTVL.

The chain uses TRBV5-5 and TRBJ1-4; D remains ambiguous. The CDR3 has 15 amino acids. CDR1 is SGHKS and CDR2 is YYEKEE in the germline V gene (reference sequence). Trimming took 4 bases from V and 0 from J, leaving 10 bases between them. The CDR3 nucleotides read TGTGCCAGCAGCCAACTCAGTTCAACTAATGAAAAACTGTTTTTT. Protein sequence: CASSQLSSTNEKLFF.

The V gene is TRBV15, the J gene TRBJ2-3; 13 bases map to TRBD2. J was trimmed by 5 bases and V by 3 bases; bases with no gene match: 5. Germline V gene lookup returns CDR1 LNHNV and CDR2 YYDKDF (reference sequence). The length of the CDR3 is 16 residues. Here the CDR3 DNA reads TGTGCCACCAGCAGGGGGACTAGCGGGAATTTAGATACGCAGTATTTT. Amino acids: CATSRGTSGNLDTQYF.

The genes are TRBV7-9 and TRBJ2-2; 11 bases align to TRBD2. Germline CDR1 SEHNR, CDR2 FQNEAQ (reference sequence). The V and J ends lost 1 base and 3 bases, in that order; junction bases with no gene match: 7. The CDR3 is made up of 18 amino acids. The CDR3 spells CASSLELLAGEDTGELFF. CDR3 DNA: TGTGCCAGCAGCTTAGAATTACTAGCGGGAGAGGACACCGGGGAGCTGTTTTTT.

The rearrangement joins TRBV10-3 to TRBJ2-5; 11 bases map to TRBD1. V was pared by 4 bases and J by 6 bases, with 7 bases of the junction left unmatched. The germline gives CDR1 ENHRY, CDR2 SYGVKD. The CDR3 is 15 amino acids. The CDR3 DNA reads TGTGCCATCAGTGGAGGACAGGGGGCTGGCAAGACCCAGTACTTC. Protein product: CAISGGQGAGKTQYF.

The chain couples TRBV29-1 to TRBJ1-1; possible D gene TRBD1, 5 bases. This CDR3 comprises 13 residues. Germline CDR1 and CDR2: SQVTM and ANQGSEA. Between the trimmed V and J ends, which lost 4 bases and 1 base, there was a span of 10 bases. Here the CDR3 DNA reads TGCAGCGTTGCTCACAGGAGGAACACTGAAGCTTTCTTT. Protein sequence: CSVAHRRNTEAFF.

In its sample, this clone was seen once. The V call is TRBV2, the J call TRBJ1-5; D unresolved. Germline assignment: CDR1 SNHLY and CDR2 FYNNEI. V lost 7 bases and J 6 bases, leaving 13 bases between the germline ends. The length of the CDR3 is 13 residues. The CDR3 DNA follows: TGTGCCAGCACGGCCGGGATAAGTCAGCCCCAGCATTTT. It specifies CASTAGISQPQHF.

This clone turned up a few times. The chain uses TRBV30 and TRBJ1-1; D unclear. Germline V gene sequence: CDR1 GTSNPN, CDR2 SVGIG (reference sequence). The CDR3 has 14 residues. V gave up 3 bases and J gave up 4 bases, with 15 bases separating them. In DNA, the CDR3 is TGTGCCTGGAGGTCCTCCCCGGTGGGCACTGAAGCTTTCTTT. As protein: CAWRSSPVGTEAFF.

V usage is TRBV7-8 and J usage is TRBJ2-3, with D unclear. V was clipped by 4 bases and J by 6 bases, with 11 bases between them. This CDR3 has 13 residues. CDR1 is SGHVS and CDR2 is FQNEAQ in the germline V gene. The CDR3 region has the DNA TGTGCCAGCAGCTCAGAGGTGGGCGATACGCAGTATTTT. It translates to CASSSEVGDTQYF.

The V gene is TRBV19, the J gene TRBJ1-1; TRBD1 agrees at 7 bases. The trim removed 4 bases at V and 1 base at J, leaving 3 bases unmatched. The CDR3 consists of 14 residues. The germline V gene has CDR1 LNHDA and CDR2 SQIVND (reference sequence). The CDR3 DNA follows: TGTGCCAGTAGTAAGGGGGCGAGGAACACTGAAGCTTTCTTT. It is translated as CASSKGARNTEAFF.

The chain recombines TRBV2 with TRBJ2-3; TRBD2 matches at 9 bases. The CDR3 sequence is 14 residues long. Germline V gene sequence: CDR1 SNHLY, CDR2 FYNNEI. The V gene end was trimmed by 10 bases and the J gene end by 1 base; junction bases not matched to a gene: 6. The CDR3 sequence is CATRRTSGTDTQYF. The CDR3 coding sequence is TGTGCCACCCGGCGGACTAGCGGCACAGATACGCAGTATTTT.

V gene TRBV5-1 combines with J gene TRBJ2-7; no definite D call. CDR3 size: 12 residues. CDR1 and CDR2 from the germline V gene are SGHRS and YFSETQ. V was cut by 3 bases and J by 3 bases, with 7 bases left in between. CDR3 nucleotide sequence: TGCGCCAGCAGCTACCCGGACTACGAGCAGTACTTC. Translation: CASSYPDYEQYF.

The rearrangement joins TRBV4-3 to TRBJ2-3; TRBD2 agrees at 7 bases. CDR3 size: 17 residues. CDR1 LGHNA and CDR2 YSLEER come from the germline V gene. V shed 1 base and J 4 bases; nucleotides not matched to a gene: 11. In DNA, the CDR3 is TGCGCCAGCAGCCAAGTTACGGGGGGTGTTGGCGCAGATACGCAGTATTTT. The encoded protein is CASSQVTGGVGADTQYF.

The chain joins TRBV5-1 to TRBJ2-2, with D possibly matching TRBD2 (5 bases). The CDR3 is 12 residues long. V lost 4 bases to trimming and J lost 7 bases, with 8 bases between them. CDR1 SGHRS and CDR2 YFSETQ come from the germline V gene. The DNA of the CDR3 is TGCGCCAGCAGCCCGAGGGTCGGGGAGCTGTTTTTT. Amino acids: CASSPRVGELFF.

The genes are TRBV11-3 and TRBJ2-2; D unresolved. The length of the CDR3 is 15 residues. CDR1 SGHNT and CDR2 YENEEA come from the germline V gene. V lost 0 bases and J 4 bases, leaving 9 bases between the germline ends. The CDR3 DNA sequence: TGTGCCAGCAGCTTAGAGGGGTCGGGCACCGGGGAGCTGTTTTTT. Amino acid sequence: CASSLEGSGTGELFF.

This CDR3 is CASRKQGKSSNQPQHF. The DNA of the CDR3 is TGTGCCAGCAGGAAACAGGGAAAGTCGAGCAATCAGCCCCAGCATTTT. V gene TRBV27 combines with J gene TRBJ1-5; the D gene is possibly TRBD1 (6 bases). With 6 bases removed from V and 1 base from J, the gap between germline ends came to 16 bases. This CDR3 has 16 amino acids. From germline, CDR1 is MNHEY and CDR2 SMNVEV (reference sequence).

The chain is built from TRBV10-3 and TRBJ2-1; 8 bases match TRBD2. This CDR3 has 16 amino acids. V trimming: 2 bases; J trimming: 2 bases; junction bases outside the gene matches: 5. Germline loops: CDR1 ENHRY, CDR2 SYGVKD. The CDR3 bases are TGTGCCATCAGTGAGCGGACTAGCCACACCTACAATGAGCAGTTCTTC. This encodes CAISERTSHTYNEQFF.

A note on this clone: One junction end does not reproduce the germline sequence, and a read error may be involved. V gene TRBV5-4 combines with J gene TRBJ1-5; 7 positions match TRBD1. The CDR3 has 15 residues. Per the germline V gene, CDR1 is SGHNT and CDR2 is YYREEE (reference sequence). CDR3: CARSFPDRRVTPQHF. CDR3 DNA: TGTGCCAGAAGCTTCCCGGACAGGCGGGTTACGCCCCAGCATTTT.

This chain uses TRBV2 with TRBJ1-2; 10 bases match TRBD1. Germline CDR1 and CDR2: SNHLY and FYNNEI. CDR3 length: 15 amino acids. V gave up 6 bases and J gave up 0 bases; unmatched junction bases: 4. The CDR3: CASRRQGAPNYGYTF. Here the CDR3 DNA reads TGTGCCAGCAGGAGACAGGGGGCCCCTAACTATGGCTACACCTTC.

As to this clone: Additional DNA sequences in this sample encode the identical CDR3. This rearrangement joins TRBV15 to TRBJ2-2, with D possibly being TRBD2 (7 bases). The CDR3 consists of 16 residues. CDR1 is LNHNV, CDR2 YYDKDF, per germline (reference sequence). Trimming removed 4 bases at V and 7 bases at J, with 19 bases between. CDR3 nucleotides: TGTGCCACCAGCAAAGAAAGGCAGGGGAGGGGCGGGGAGCTGTTTTTT. This translates into CATSKERQGRGGELFF. The whole variable domain, filled in from reference TRBV15 and TRBJ2-2, reads DAMVIQNPRYQVTQFGKPVTLSCSQTLNHNVMYWYQQKSSQAPKLLFHYYDKDFNNEADTPDNFQSRRPNTSFCFLDIRSPGLGDTAMYLCATSKERQGRGGELFFGEGSRLTVL.

The V and J genes are TRBV30 and TRBJ1-3; 7 nucleotides match TRBD1. J lost 0 bases, V lost 3 bases, and 2 bases had no gene match. Germline V CDR1 and CDR2: GTSNPN, SVGIG (reference sequence). The CDR3 spans 14 residues. The CDR3 sequence: CAWRDRSSGNTIYF. For the CDR3, the DNA is TGTGCCTGGAGGGACAGGAGCTCTGGAAACACCATATATTTT. The full variable domain, in which reference TRBV30 and TRBJ1-3 provide the parts outside the CDR3, is SQTIHQWPATLVQPVGSPLSLECTVEGTSNPNLYWYRQAAGRGLQLLFYSVGIGQISSEVPQNLSASRPQDRQFILSSKKLLLSDSGFYLCAWRDRSSGNTIYFGEGSWLTVV.

This clone came up a few times. The chain combines TRBV19 with TRBJ1-1; 9 bases are a match to TRBD1. The CDR3 covers 14 residues. CDR1 is LNHDA and CDR2 is SQIVND in the germline V gene (reference sequence). After removal of 6 bases from V and 4 bases from J, the junction contained 6 bases not matched to a gene. The CDR3 DNA sequence: TGTGCCAGTAGCTTCGGGACAGGGACCACTGAAGCTTTCTTT. Its protein is CASSFGTGTTEAFF.

The chain links TRBV7-2 to TRBJ2-5; D ambiguous. Trimming removed 5 bases from V and 4 bases from J, with 14 bases in between. The CDR3 loop spans 14 amino acids. In germline, CDR1 is SGHTA, CDR2 FQGNSA. CDR3 sequence: CASSPPPSGETQYF. The CDR3 DNA follows: TGTGCCAGCAGCCCCCCCCCGTCGGGAGAGACCCAGTACTTC.